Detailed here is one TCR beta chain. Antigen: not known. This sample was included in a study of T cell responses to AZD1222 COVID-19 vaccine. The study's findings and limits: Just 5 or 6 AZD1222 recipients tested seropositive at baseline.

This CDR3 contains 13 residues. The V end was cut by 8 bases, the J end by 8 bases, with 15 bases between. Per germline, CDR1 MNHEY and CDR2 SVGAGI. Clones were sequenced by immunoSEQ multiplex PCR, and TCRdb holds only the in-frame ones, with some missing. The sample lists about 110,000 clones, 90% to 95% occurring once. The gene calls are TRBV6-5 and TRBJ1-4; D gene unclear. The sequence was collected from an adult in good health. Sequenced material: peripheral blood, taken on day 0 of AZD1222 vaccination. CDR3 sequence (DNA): TGTGCCAGCGCTACAGTTTCCGGGGAAAAACTGTTTTTT. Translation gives CASATVSGEKLFF.